The rows below give T cell receptor beta chains drawn from one sample of a study of shared clonotypes between healthy human individuals. The protocol was immunoSEQ multiplex PCR, while the TCRdb copy is restricted to in-frame clones and leaves out a portion. The sample lists approximately 640,000 clones, 60% to 80% occurring once. What was sequenced was memory CD4+ T cells sorted from blood. The receptors here all came from a woman in her 30s in good health. CDR3s include the opening cysteine and the closing phenylalanine or tryptophan. The order of the fields is V gene, D gene, J gene, clone size, CDR3 DNA, CDR3 protein. A D gene is named only where the DNA matches it firmly. Not every row has a clone size; where given, it reads once, few, many or a size class.

v_call: TRBV28
d_call: .
j_call: TRBJ2-7
clone_size: .
cdr3_nt: TGTGCCAGCAGAAGAACGGGAGCTACCTACGAGCAGTACTTC
cdr3_aa: CASRRTGATYEQYF

v_call: TRBV5-4
d_call: .
j_call: TRBJ2-5
clone_size: .
cdr3_nt: TGTGCCAGCAGCACGGACGGAAGAGAGACCCAGTACTTC
cdr3_aa: CASSTDGRETQYF

v_call: TRBV11-2
d_call: .
j_call: TRBJ2-5
clone_size: .
cdr3_nt: TGTGCCAGCACGAACTACAGGGTTGGGGAGACCCAGTACTTC
cdr3_aa: CASTNYRVGETQYF

v_call: TRBV5-4
d_call: TRBD1
j_call: TRBJ1-2
clone_size: .
cdr3_nt: TGTGCCAGCAGCTGGGGGAGGACAGGGCTTCGAGAGTTTCGAAACTATGGCTACACCTTC
cdr3_aa: CASSWGRTGLREFRNYGYTF

v_call: TRBV27
d_call: .
j_call: TRBJ1-5
clone_size: .
cdr3_nt: TGTGCCAGCAGCAAAGGGCCCACGTGGGTAAATCAGCCCCAGCATTTT
cdr3_aa: CASSKGPTWVNQPQHF

v_call: TRBV7-8
d_call: .
j_call: TRBJ1-3
clone_size: .
cdr3_nt: TGTGCCAGCAGCTTAGGCAGTCGCTCTGGAAACACCATATATTTT
cdr3_aa: CASSLGSRSGNTIYF

v_call: TRBV2
d_call: .
j_call: TRBJ2-1
clone_size: .
cdr3_nt: TGTGCCAGCAGTGAATGGCTAGCAGGCAACAATGAGCAGTTCTTC
cdr3_aa: CASSEWLAGNNEQFF

v_call: TRBV13
d_call: .
j_call: TRBJ2-2
clone_size: few
cdr3_nt: TGTGCCAGCAGCTTAGCCCCCTGGGGTAAGAACACCGGGGAGCTGTTTTTT
cdr3_aa: CASSLAPWGKNTGELFF

v_call: TRBV19
d_call: .
j_call: TRBJ2-3
clone_size: .
cdr3_nt: TGTGCCAGTAGTCCCTATCAGGGCAGGGGAACAGATACGCAGTATTTT
cdr3_aa: CASSPYQGRGTDTQYF

v_call: TRBV7-9
d_call: .
j_call: TRBJ1-1
clone_size: .
cdr3_nt: TGTGCCAGCAGCTTAGAGGCAGGGCCGGGGAACACTGAAGCTTTCTTT
cdr3_aa: CASSLEAGPGNTEAFF